This T cell receptor (beta chain) was documented in a study of cytomegalovirus exposure and HLA in healthy donors. Study-level results: CMV serostatus was the only immune exposure information that was available. Presence/absence analyses assumed roughly uniform sequencing depth across donors, which may not hold.

The PCR contained 60 Vbeta and 13 Jbeta primers. Assay used: immunoSEQ multiplex PCR; TCRdb lists only in-frame clones, some missing. Counted here are around 130,000 clones, approximately 75% occurring once; the ten biggest clones make up 1.5% to 2%. Concerning this clone: Antigen specificity is unknown.

The V and J ends lost 4 bases and 2 bases, in that order; junction bases with no gene match: 6. This CDR3 is built from 15 residues. Germline V gene data show CDR1 as SGHRS and CDR2 as YFSETQ. The chain uses TRBV5-1 and TRBJ1-5; 7 bases line up with TRBD1. Input material: PBMCs. This receptor was obtained from a man in his forties or fifties in good health and CMV-seronegative. The CDR3 loop is CASSRGGAGNQPQHF. The CDR3 bases are TGCGCCAGCAGCAGAGGGGGCGCAGGCAATCAGCCCCAGCATTTT.